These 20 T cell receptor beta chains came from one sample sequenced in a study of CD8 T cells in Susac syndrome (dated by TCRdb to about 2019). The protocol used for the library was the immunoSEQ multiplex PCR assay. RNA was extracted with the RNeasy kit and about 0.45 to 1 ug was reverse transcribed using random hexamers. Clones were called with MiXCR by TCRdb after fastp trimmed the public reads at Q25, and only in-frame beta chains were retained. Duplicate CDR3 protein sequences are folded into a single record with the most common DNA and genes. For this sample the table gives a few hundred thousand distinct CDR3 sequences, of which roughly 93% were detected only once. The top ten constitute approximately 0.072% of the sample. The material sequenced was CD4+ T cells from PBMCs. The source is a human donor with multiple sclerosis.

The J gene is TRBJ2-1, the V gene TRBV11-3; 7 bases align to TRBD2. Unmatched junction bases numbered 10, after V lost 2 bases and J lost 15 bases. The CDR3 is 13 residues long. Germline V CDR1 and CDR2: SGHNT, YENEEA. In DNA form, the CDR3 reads TGTGCCAGCAGCTTACTAGCGGCCTTCCCGGGGTTCTTC. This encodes CASSLLAAFPGFF.

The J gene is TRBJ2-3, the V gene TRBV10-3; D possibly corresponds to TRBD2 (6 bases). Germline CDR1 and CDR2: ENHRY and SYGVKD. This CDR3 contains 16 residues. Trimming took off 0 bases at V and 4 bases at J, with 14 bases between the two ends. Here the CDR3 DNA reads TGTGCCATCAGTGAGTCTGGGAGGCCGGGGGCAGATACGCAGTATTTT. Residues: CAISESGRPGADTQYF.

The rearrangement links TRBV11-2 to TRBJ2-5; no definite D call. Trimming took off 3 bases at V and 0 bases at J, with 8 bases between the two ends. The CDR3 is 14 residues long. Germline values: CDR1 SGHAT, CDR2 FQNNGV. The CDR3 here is CASSLSGHQETQYF. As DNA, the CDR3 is TGTGCCAGCAGCTTGTCCGGGCACCAAGAGACCCAGTACTTC.

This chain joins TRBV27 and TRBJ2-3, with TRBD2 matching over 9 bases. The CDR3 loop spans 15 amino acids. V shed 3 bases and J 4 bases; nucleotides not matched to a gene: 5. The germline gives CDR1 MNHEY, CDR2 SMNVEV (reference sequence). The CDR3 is CASSLGGRASDTQYF. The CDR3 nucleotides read TGTGCCAGCAGTTTGGGCGGGAGGGCCTCAGATACGCAGTATTTT.

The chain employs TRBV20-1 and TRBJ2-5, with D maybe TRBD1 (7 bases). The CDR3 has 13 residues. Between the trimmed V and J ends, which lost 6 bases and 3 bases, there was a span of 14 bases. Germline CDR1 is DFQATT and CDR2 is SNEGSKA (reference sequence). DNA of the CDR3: TGCAGTGCCAGGGGGGTTTCAAAAGAGACCCAGTACTTC. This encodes CSARGVSKETQYF.

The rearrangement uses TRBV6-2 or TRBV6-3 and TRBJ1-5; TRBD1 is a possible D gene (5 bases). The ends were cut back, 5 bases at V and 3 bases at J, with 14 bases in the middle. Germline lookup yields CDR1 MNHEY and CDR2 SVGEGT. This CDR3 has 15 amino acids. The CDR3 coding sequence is TGTGCCAGCAGTGACAGCCGACCGTACAATCAGCCCCAGCATTTT. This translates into CASSDSRPYNQPQHF.

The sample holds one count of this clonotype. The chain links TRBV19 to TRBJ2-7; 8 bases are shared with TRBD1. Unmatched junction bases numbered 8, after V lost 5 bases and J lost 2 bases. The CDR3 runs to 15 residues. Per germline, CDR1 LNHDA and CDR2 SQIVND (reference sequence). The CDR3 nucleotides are TGTGCCAGTAGTGACAGGGGAGTGGGCGCCTACGAGCAGTACTTC. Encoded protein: CASSDRGVGAYEQYF.

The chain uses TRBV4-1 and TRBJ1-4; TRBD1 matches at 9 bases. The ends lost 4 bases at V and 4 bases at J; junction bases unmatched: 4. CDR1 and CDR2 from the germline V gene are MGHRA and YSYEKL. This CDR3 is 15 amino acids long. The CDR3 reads CASSPRTGVNEKLFF. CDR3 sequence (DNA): TGCGCCAGCAGCCCTCGGACAGGGGTTAATGAAAAACTGTTTTTT.

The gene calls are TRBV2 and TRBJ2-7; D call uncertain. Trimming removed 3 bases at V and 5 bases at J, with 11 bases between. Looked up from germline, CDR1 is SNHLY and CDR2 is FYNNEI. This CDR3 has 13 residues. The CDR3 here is CASSDEILHEQYV. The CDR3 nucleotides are TGTGCCAGCAGTGATGAGATTCTGCACGAGCAGTACGTC.

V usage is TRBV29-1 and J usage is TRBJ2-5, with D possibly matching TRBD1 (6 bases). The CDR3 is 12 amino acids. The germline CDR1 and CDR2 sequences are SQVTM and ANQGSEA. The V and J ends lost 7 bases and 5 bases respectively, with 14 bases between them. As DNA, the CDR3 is TGCAGCGCGTCCACCCAGGGGGAGACCCAGTACTTC. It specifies CSASTQGETQYF.

The CDR3 here is CASSQAEGLAGTDTQYF. The CDR3 nucleotides read TGTGCCAGCAGCCAAGCCGAAGGACTAGCGGGAACAGATACGCAGTATTTT. The rearrangement links TRBV3-1 to TRBJ2-3, with TRBD2 identical over 12 bases. The junction had 5 bases not matched to a gene; V was cut back by 1 base and J by 3 bases. There are 17 residues in the CDR3. Germline V gene sequence: CDR1 LGHDT, CDR2 YNNKEL (reference sequence).

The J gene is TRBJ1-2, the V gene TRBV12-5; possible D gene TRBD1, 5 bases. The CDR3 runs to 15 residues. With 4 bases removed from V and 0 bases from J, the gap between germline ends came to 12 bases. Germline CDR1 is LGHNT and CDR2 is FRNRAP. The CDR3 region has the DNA TGTGCTAGTGGTTACGGAGGGGCCGCTAACTATGGCTACACCTTC. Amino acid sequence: CASGYGGAANYGYTF.

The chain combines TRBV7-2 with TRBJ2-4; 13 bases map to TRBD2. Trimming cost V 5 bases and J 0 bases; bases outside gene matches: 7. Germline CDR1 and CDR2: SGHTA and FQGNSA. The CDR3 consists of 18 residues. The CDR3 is CASSPLAGGTLAKNIQYF. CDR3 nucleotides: TGTGCCAGCAGCCCACTAGCGGGGGGGACCCTAGCCAAAAACATTCAGTACTTC. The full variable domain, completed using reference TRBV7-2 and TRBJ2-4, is GAGVSQSPSNKVTEKGKDVELRCDPISGHTALYWYRQSLGQGLEFLIYFQGNSAPDKSGLPSDRFSAERTGGSVSTLTIQRTQQEDSAVYLCASSPLAGGTLAKNIQYFGAGTRLSVL.

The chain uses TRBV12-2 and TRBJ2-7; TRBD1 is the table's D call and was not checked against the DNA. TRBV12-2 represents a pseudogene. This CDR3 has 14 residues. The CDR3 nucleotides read TGTGCCCCAACCTCCGGTGACGGGGCCTACGAGCAGTACGTC. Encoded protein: CAPTSGDGAYEQYV.

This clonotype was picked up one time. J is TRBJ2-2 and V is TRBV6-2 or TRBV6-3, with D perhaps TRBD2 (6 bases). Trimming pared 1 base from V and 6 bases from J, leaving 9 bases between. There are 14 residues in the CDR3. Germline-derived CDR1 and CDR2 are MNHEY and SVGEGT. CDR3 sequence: CASSYFGSSGELFF. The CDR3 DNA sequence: TGTGCCAGCAGTTACTTCGGGAGCTCCGGGGAGCTGTTTTTT.

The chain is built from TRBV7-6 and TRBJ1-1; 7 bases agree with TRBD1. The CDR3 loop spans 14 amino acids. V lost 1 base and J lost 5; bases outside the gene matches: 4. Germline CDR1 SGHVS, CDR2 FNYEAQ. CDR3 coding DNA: TGTGCCAGCAGCTTAGATCAGGGGGGGACTGAAGCTTTCTTT. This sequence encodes CASSLDQGGTEAFF.

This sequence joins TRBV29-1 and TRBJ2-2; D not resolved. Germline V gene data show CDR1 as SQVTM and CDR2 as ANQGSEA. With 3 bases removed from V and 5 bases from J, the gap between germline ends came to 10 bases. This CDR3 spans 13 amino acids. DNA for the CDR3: TGCAGCGTTGATATGGGGTTTACCGGGGAGCTGTTTTTT. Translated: CSVDMGFTGELFF.

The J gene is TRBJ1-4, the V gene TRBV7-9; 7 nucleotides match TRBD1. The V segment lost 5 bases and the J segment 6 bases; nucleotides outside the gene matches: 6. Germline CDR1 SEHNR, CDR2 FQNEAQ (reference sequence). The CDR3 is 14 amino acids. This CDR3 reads CASSLGTADEKLFF. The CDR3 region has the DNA TGTGCCAGCAGCCTCGGGACAGCCGATGAAAAACTGTTTTTT.

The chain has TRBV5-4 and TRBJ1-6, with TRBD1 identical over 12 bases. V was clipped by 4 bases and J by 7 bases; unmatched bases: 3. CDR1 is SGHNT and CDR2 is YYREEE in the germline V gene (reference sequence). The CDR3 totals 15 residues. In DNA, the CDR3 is TGTGCCAGCAGCCTGGGACAGGGGGCGAATTCACCCCTCCACTTT. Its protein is CASSLGQGANSPLHF. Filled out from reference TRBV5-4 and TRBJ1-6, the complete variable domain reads ETGVTQSPTHLIKTRGQQVTLRCSSQSGHNTVSWYQQALGQGPQFIFQYYREEENGRGNFPPRFSGLQFPNYSSELNVNALELDDSALYLCASSLGQGANSPLHFGNGTRLTVT.

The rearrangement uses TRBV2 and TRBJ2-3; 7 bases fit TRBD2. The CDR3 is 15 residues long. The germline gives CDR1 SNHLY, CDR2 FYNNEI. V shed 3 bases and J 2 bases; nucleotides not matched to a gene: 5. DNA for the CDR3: TGTGCCAGCAGTGATCGGGGAGGGGTCACAGATACGCAGTATTTT. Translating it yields CASSDRGGVTDTQYF.